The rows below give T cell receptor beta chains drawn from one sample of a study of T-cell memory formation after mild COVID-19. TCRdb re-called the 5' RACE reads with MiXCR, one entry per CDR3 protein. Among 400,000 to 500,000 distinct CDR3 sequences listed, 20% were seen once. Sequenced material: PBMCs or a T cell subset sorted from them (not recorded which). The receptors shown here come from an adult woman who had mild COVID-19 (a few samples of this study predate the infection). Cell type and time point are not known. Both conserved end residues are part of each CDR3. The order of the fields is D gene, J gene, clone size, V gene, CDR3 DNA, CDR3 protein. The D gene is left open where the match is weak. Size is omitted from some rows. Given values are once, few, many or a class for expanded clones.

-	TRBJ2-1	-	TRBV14	TGTGCCAGCAGCCTAGTCGGGAGTTATGAGCAGTTCTTC	CASSLVGSYEQFF
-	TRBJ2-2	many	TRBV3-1	TGTGCCAGTCAGCGAGGGGTCAACACCGGGGAGCTGTTTTTT	CASQRGVNTGELFF
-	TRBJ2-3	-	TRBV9	TGTGCCAGCAGCGGGACCCCGGATCCCTATACGCAGTATTTT	CASSGTPDPYTQYF
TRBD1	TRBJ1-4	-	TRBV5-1	TGCGCCAGCAGGGAGGGGGCCACTAATGAAAAACTGTTTTTT	CASREGATNEKLFF
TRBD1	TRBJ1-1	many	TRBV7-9	TGTGCCAGCAGCTCCTCTCAGAACAGGGGAGGTCCGAACACTGAAGCTTTCTTT	CASSSSQNRGGPNTEAFF
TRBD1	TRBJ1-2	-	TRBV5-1	TGCGCCAGCAGATCCGGGACAGATGTCTATGGCTACACCTTC	CASRSGTDVYGYTF
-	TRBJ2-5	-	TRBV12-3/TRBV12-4	TGTGCCAGCAGTTTAAAACCCGGGGAGACCCAGTACTTC	CASSLKPGETQYF
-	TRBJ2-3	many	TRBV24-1	TGTGCCACCAGTGGGAGGGGGAGCACAGATACGCAGTATTTT	CATSGRGSTDTQYF
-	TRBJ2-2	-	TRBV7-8	TGTGCCAGCAGACAGACAGTGAACACCGGGGAGCTGTTTTTT	CASRQTVNTGELFF
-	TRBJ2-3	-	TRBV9	TGTGCCATCGGGGGGCCCACAGATACGCAGTATTTT	CAIGGPTDTQYF
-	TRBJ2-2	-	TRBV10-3	TGTGCCATCAGTGAGTCGAGCGGCAGTAGCACCGGGGAGCTGTTTTTT	CAISESSGSSTGELFF
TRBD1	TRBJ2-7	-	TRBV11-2	TGTGCCAGCAGCTTTTCGGCGGACAGGACCTACGAGCAGTACTTC	CASSFSADRTYEQYF
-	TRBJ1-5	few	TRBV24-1	TGTGCCACCAGCGAAGGTTATCAGCCCCAGCATTTT	CATSEGYQPQHF
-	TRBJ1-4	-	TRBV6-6	TGTGCCAGCAGTAAACGGGGGACACACGATGAAAAACTGTTTTTT	CASSKRGTHDEKLFF
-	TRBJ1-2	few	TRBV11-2	TGTGCCAGCAGCCCGAGTGGAGGTGGCTACACCTTC	CASSPSGGGYTF
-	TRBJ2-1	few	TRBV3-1	TGTGCCAGCAGCCAAGACTGGTCCAGATACAATGAGCAGTTCTTC	CASSQDWSRYNEQFF
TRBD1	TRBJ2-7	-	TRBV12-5	TGTGCTAGTGGTTCTCCGACAGGGCTGACCTACGAGCAGTACTTC	CASGSPTGLTYEQYF
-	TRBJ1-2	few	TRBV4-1	TGCGCCAGCAGCCAAGGCACAGGAAACTATGGCTACACCTTC	CASSQGTGNYGYTF
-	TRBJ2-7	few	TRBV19	TGTGCCAGTAGTATGGACGGAACCCGACCTTTCTACGAGCAGTACTTC	CASSMDGTRPFYEQYF
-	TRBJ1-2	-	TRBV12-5	TGTGCTAGACTGGGGGGGGATGATGGCTACACCTTC	CARLGGDDGYTF
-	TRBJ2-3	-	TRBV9	TGTGCCAGCAGCGTCCTCGCAGGCGCAATCACGAATACGCAGTATTTT	CASSVLAGAITNTQYF
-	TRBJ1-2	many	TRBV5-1	TGCGCCAGCAGCCCCGGATTAATCAACTATGGCTACACCTTC	CASSPGLINYGYTF
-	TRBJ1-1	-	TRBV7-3	TGTGCCAGCAGCGCCGGAGATGAAGCTTTCTTT	CASSAGDEAFF
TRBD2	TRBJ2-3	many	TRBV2	TGTGCCAGCAGTGATCGGCGGGAGGGCATGGGAGATACGCAGTATTTT	CASSDRREGMGDTQYF
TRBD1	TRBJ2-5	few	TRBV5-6	TGTGCCAGCAGCTTTCGAGTAGGACAGGGGATCGAGACCCAGTACTTC	CASSFRVGQGIETQYF
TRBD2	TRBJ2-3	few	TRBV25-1	TGTGCCAGCAGTGAATTCCTAGCGGGAGGCGTGGCGGATACGCAGTATTTT	CASSEFLAGGVADTQYF
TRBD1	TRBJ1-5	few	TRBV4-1	TGCGCCAGCAGCCAGTCCGGACAGGGGTATTATCAGCCCCAGCATTTT	CASSQSGQGYYQPQHF
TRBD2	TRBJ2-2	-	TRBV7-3	TGTGCCAGCAGCCCACGGGGGGATGTGGGCACCGGGGAGCTGTTTTTT	CASSPRGDVGTGELFF
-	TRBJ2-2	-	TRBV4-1	TGCGCCAGCAGCCAAGCGCCCCTAGGATTTGGGCCCGGGGAGCTGTTTTTT	CASSQAPLGFGPGELFF
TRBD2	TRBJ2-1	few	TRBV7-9	TGTGCCAGCAGCTCAGGGGCGGGAGGGCCTGTCGATGAGCAGTTCTTC	CASSSGAGGPVDEQFF
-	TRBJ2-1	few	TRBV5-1	TGCGCCAGCAGCGTGGGACTTGCCGGGAACAATGAGCAGTTCTTC	CASSVGLAGNNEQFF
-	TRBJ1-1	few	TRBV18	TGTGCCAGCTCATCCCGACAGCTAACGAACACTGAAGCTTTCTTT	CASSSRQLTNTEAFF
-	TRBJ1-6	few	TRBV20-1	TGCAGTGCTCCGGGGGATAGGCAGACCTCCTATAATTCACCCCTCCACTTT	CSAPGDRQTSYNSPLHF
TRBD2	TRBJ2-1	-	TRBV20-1	TGCAGTGCTTTTTCTAGCGGGAACCCGTACAATGAGCAGTTCTTC	CSAFSSGNPYNEQFF
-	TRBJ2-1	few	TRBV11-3	TGTGCCAGCAGCTTACCCACACGGAATGAGCAGTTCTTC	CASSLPTRNEQFF
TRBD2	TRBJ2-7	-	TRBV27	TGTGCCAGCAGTCCAGATGCGGGGGTCGAGCAGTACTTC	CASSPDAGVEQYF
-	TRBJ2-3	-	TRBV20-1	TGCAGTGCTCCGCGATGGGGGCGGGAGTCTTTAGATACGCAGTATTTT	CSAPRWGRESLDTQYF
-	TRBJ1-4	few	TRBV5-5	TGTGCCAGCAGCCCGGACGGTGAAAAACTGTTTTTT	CASSPDGEKLFF
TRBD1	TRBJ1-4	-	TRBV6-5	TGTGCCAGCAGTTCGGACAGGGGGCTTGAAAAACTGTTTTTT	CASSSDRGLEKLFF
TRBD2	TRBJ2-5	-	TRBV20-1	TGCAGCGGTACTAGCGGTCGAGAGACCCAGTACTTC	CSGTSGRETQYF